A selection of T cell receptor beta chains follows, all from one sample in a study of blood T cell repertoires in COVID-19. The assay was immunoSEQ multiplex PCR, and TCRdb's table has in-frame clones only and misses some. The sample records 250,000 to 400,000 clones, around 90% being singletons. The sample consisted of peripheral blood. The receptors stem from a woman younger than 45 with COVID-19, enrolled during active disease. Both conserved end residues are part of each CDR3. A D gene is named only where the DNA matches it firmly. Size is omitted from some rows. Given values are once, few, many or a class for expanded clones.

TRBD2,TRBV11-2,17,NA,TRBJ2-7,CASSLDGGDYVFYEQYF,TGTGCCAGCAGCTTAGATGGCGGGGACTATGTGTTCTACGAGCAGTACTTC
TRBD1,TRBV7-2,18,NA,TRBJ1-1,CASSLVGGGTALSIEAFF,TGTGCCAGCAGCTTAGTAGGTGGGGGGACAGCTCTCTCCATAGAAGCTTTCTTT
NA,TRBV30,14,NA,TRBJ1-1,CAWSIDGGNTEAFF,TGTGCCTGGAGTATCGACGGGGGAAACACTGAAGCTTTCTTT
NA,TRBV7-9,13,NA,TRBJ2-1,CASSLVTGLEQFF,TGTGCCAGCAGCTTAGTAACTGGGCTCGAGCAGTTCTTC
TRBD1,TRBV19,20,NA,TRBJ2-7,CASSIGIQGETFFSPYEQYF,TGTGCCAGTAGTATAGGAATACAGGGGGAGACTTTCTTCTCACCCTACGAGCAGTACTTC
TRBD1,TRBV7-9,14,NA,TRBJ1-2,CASSLEDRGPGYTF,TGTGCCAGCAGCTTAGAGGACAGGGGGCCTGGCTACACCTTC
TRBD2,TRBV9,15,few,TRBJ2-7,CASSPKAGGNYEQYF,TGTGCCAGCAGTCCAAAAGCGGGAGGGAACTACGAGCAGTACTTC
NA,TRBV2,15,NA,TRBJ1-5,CASSGMLGRNQPQHF,TGTGCCAGCAGCGGGATGTTGGGGAGAAATCAGCCCCAGCATTTT
NA,TRBV7-9,14,many,TRBJ2-5,CASSSRTGGETQYF,TGTGCCAGCAGCTCCCGGACAGGAGGGGAGACCCAGTACTTC
NA,TRBV11-2,16,NA,TRBJ2-7,CASSPQGPLSSYEQYF,TGTGCCAGCAGCCCACAGGGTCCCCTAAGCTCCTACGAGCAGTACTTC
NA,TRBV7-8,14,NA,TRBJ1-2,CASSLVGENYGYTF,TGTGCCAGCAGCTTAGTGGGAGAAAACTATGGCTACACCTTC
TRBD1,TRBV7-2,15,NA,TRBJ1-5,CASSPETGGNQPQHF,TGTGCCAGCAGCCCGGAGACAGGGGGCAACCAGCCCCAGCATTTT
NA,TRBV6-5,13,NA,TRBJ2-1,CASVSGLYNEQFF,TGTGCCAGCGTGAGTGGGCTCTACAATGAGCAGTTCTTC
NA,TRBV19,15,few,TRBJ2-5,CASSIELGGEETQYF,TGTGCCAGTAGTATTGAGCTCGGAGGGGAAGAGACCCAGTACTTC
NA,TRBV24-1,16,NA,TRBJ2-3,CATSDASQGTTDTQYF,TGTGCCACCAGTGACGCTTCCCAGGGGACCACAGATACGCAGTATTTT
TRBD2,TRBV2,14,NA,TRBJ2-1,CASRPGGSYNEQFF,TGTGCCAGCAGACCGGGCGGGAGCTACAATGAGCAGTTCTTC
TRBD1,TRBV30,13,few,TRBJ1-5,CASLQGARQPQHF,TGTGCCTCCCTACAGGGGGCCAGGCAGCCCCAGCATTTT
NA,TRBV25-1,16,NA,TRBJ1-3,CASSDKGRGSGNTIYF,TGTGCCAGCAGTGATAAGGGCAGGGGCTCTGGAAACACCATATATTTT
TRBD2,TRBV27,20,NA,TRBJ2-5,CASSSGSRGLAGDYQETQYF,TGTGCCAGCAGTTCGGGATCAAGGGGACTAGCGGGAGATTACCAAGAGACCCAGTACTTC
NA,TRBV25-1,13,NA,TRBJ2-3,CASSGTITDTQYF,TGTGCCAGCAGTGGAACTATCACAGATACGCAGTATTTT
NA,TRBV29-1,14,NA,TRBJ1-5,CSVLDSAGNQPQHF,TGCAGCGTTCTTGACAGCGCCGGGAATCAGCCCCAGCATTTT
TRBD1,TRBV5-1,14,NA,TRBJ1-1,CASSFRQGATEAFF,TGCGCCAGCAGCTTTCGACAGGGTGCCACTGAAGCTTTCTTT
TRBD1,TRBV10-1,15,NA,TRBJ1-2,CASSDPGQGVYGYTF,TGCGCCAGCAGTGATCCGGGACAGGGAGTCTATGGCTACACCTTC
NA,TRBV27,14,NA,TRBJ1-4,CASSLGGINEKLFF,TGTGCCAGCAGTTTAGGAGGGATTAATGAAAAACTGTTTTTT
TRBD2,TRBV6-2/TRBV6-3,14,NA,TRBJ2-7,CASSSLAGHYEQYF,TGTGCCAGCAGTTCCCTAGCGGGGCACTACGAGCAGTACTTC
NA,TRBV10-2,14,NA,TRBJ1-3,CASSVTYSGNTIYF,TGCGCCAGCAGCGTGACTTACTCTGGAAACACCATATATTTT
TRBD1,TRBV5-6,14,NA,TRBJ2-5,CASSPWDREETQYF,TGTGCCAGCAGCCCATGGGACAGGGAAGAGACCCAGTACTTC
TRBD2,TRBV7-2,15,NA,TRBJ2-3,CASSLGSGATDTQYF,TGTGCCAGCAGCTTAGGGAGCGGGGCCACAGATACGCAGTATTTT
TRBD1,TRBV5-8,16,NA,TRBJ2-1,CASRDTGTGVFNEQFF,TGTGCCAGCAGAGATACCGGGACAGGGGTCTTCAATGAGCAGTTCTTC
NA,TRBV10-3,13,NA,TRBJ1-2,CAITREEGYGYTF,TGTGCCATCACGCGAGAGGAGGGCTATGGCTACACCTTC
NA,TRBV5-4,15,once,TRBJ1-2,CASSYSGRGHYGYTF,TGTGCCAGCAGCTACTCTGGGAGGGGCCACTATGGCTACACCTTC
NA,TRBV5-1,14,NA,TRBJ1-2,CASSTLDSMYGYTF,TGCGCCAGCAGCACTCTAGACAGCATGTATGGCTACACCTTC
NA,TRBV10-3,15,NA,TRBJ1-2,CAISESTGNLYGYTF,TGTGCCATCAGTGAGTCCACAGGAAACCTCTATGGCTACACCTTC
TRBD2,TRBV9,17,NA,TRBJ2-5,CASSVGRTSVYQETQYF,TGTGCCAGCAGCGTAGGTCGGACTAGCGTGTACCAAGAGACCCAGTACTTC
TRBD2,TRBV12-3/TRBV12-4,13,NA,TRBJ2-5,CASTPGLAETQYF,TGTGCCAGCACCCCGGGACTAGCGGAGACCCAGTACTTC
NA,TRBV5-6,14,NA,TRBJ1-6,CASSLGAGNSPLHF,TGTGCCAGCAGCTTGGGGGCAGGCAATTCACCCCTCCACTTT
TRBD1,TRBV6-5,12,NA,TRBJ1-6,CASRDRDSPLHF,TGTGCCAGCAGGGACAGGGATTCACCCCTCCACTTT
NA,TRBV3-1/TRBV3-2,18,NA,TRBJ2-6,CASSPMSRSRPGANVLTF,TGTGCCAGCAGCCCTATGTCCCGTTCCCGTCCTGGGGCCAACGTCCTGACTTTC
NA,TRBV12-3/TRBV12-4,12,NA,TRBJ2-7,CASSLPGNEQYF,TGTGCCAGCAGTTTACCCGGGAACGAGCAGTACTTC
NA,TRBV18,14,NA,TRBJ2-7,CASSPDSVSYEQYF,TGTGCCAGCTCACCTGACAGCGTCTCCTACGAGCAGTACTTC
TRBD1,TRBV10-1,13,NA,TRBJ1-2,CASSQGQSYGYTF,TGCGCCAGCAGCCAGGGACAGTCCTATGGCTACACCTTC
TRBD2,TRBV24-1,16,NA,TRBJ2-2,CATSEGLAVNTGELFF,TGTGCCACCAGTGAAGGACTAGCGGTGAACACCGGGGAGCTGTTTTTT
NA,TRBV2,11,NA,TRBJ2-7,CASRAGGEQYF,TGTGCCAGCCGAGCCGGGGGCGAGCAGTACTTC
TRBD1,TRBV19,14,many,TRBJ1-2,CASSRDRDVYGYTF,TGTGCCAGTAGTCGGGACAGGGACGTCTATGGCTACACCTTC
NA,TRBV11-2,15,once,TRBJ2-3,CASSLNAHSTDTQYF,TGTGCCAGCAGCTTAAACGCGCATAGCACAGATACGCAGTATTTT
TRBD2,TRBV7-3,15,NA,TRBJ2-1,CASSLGLAGTPEQFF,TGTGCCAGCAGCTTAGGTCTAGCGGGCACCCCTGAGCAGTTCTTC
NA,TRBV7-2,13,NA,TRBJ1-1,CASSLTGNTEAFF,TGTGCCAGCAGCTTGACAGGGAACACTGAAGCTTTCTTT
TRBD1,TRBV6-5,13,NA,TRBJ1-6,CASAGTGRTPLHF,TGTGCCAGCGCCGGGACAGGAAGGACACCCCTCCACTTT
TRBD1,TRBV7-2,14,NA,TRBJ1-5,CASSHSNDRVPQHF,TGTGCCAGCAGCCACAGCAACGACAGGGTCCCCCAGCATTTT
TRBD1,TRBV18,17,NA,TRBJ2-6,CASSQGQGNSGANVLTF,TGTGCCAGTTCCCAGGGACAGGGGAACTCTGGGGCCAACGTCCTGACTTTC
NA,TRBV30,10,NA,TRBJ1-1,CAWGDYSAFF,TGTGCCTGGGGGGACTATTCGGCTTTCTTT
NA,TRBV5-4,13,NA,TRBJ1-1,CASSLEGGREAFF,TGTGCCAGCAGCTTGGAGGGGGGGCGTGAAGCTTTCTTT
NA,TRBV27,14,once,TRBJ1-2,CASSSRTANYGYTF,TGTGCCAGCAGTTCCCGCACAGCTAACTATGGCTACACCTTC
TRBD2,TRBV6-6,14,NA,TRBJ2-5,CASSSGTTGETQYF,TGTGCCAGCAGTTCCGGGACTACGGGAGAGACCCAGTACTTC
NA,TRBV21-1,16,NA,TRBJ1-3,CASPQAGDRPGNTIYF,TGTGCCAGCCCCCAAGCCGGGGATAGGCCTGGAAACACCATATATTTT